A selection of T cell receptor beta chains follows, all from one sample in a study of T cell responses to AZD1222 COVID-19 vaccine. Produced via immunoSEQ multiplex PCR; TCRdb's table is partial and in-frame only. The data show roughly 150,000 clones, with more than 85% seen just once and over 1% held by the top ten. Source: peripheral blood, taken 28 days after the second AZD1222 dose. The source is an adult who received the AZD1222 COVID-19 vaccine. CDR3s leave out the opening cysteine and the closing phenylalanine or tryptophan.

J gene	V gene	CDR3 protein
TRBJ1-1	TRBV29-1	SVDFGTGEAF
TRBJ2-3	TRBV29-1	SVDSPSTDTQC
TRBJ1-5	TRBV14	ASSSQDRVPFSNQPQH
TRBJ2-1	TRBV9	ASSVSGNYNEQF
TRBJ1-1	TRBV6-4	ASSVGSNTEAF
TRBJ2-7	TRBV6-5	ASSSGLAQSSYEQY
TRBJ1-5	TRBV7-9	ASSLAVGGGQPQH
TRBJ1-2	TRBV6-5	ASSETELYGYT
TRBJ1-3	TRBV5-4	ASSQDRVTGNTIY
TRBJ2-5	TRBV29-1	SVEEGSGGQETQY
TRBJ2-4	TRBV7-9	ASSPQTGLDIQY
TRBJ2-7	TRBV6-5	ASSMAGSYEQY
TRBJ2-1	TRBV3-1/TRBV3-2	ASSQDLGSGNNEQF
TRBJ2-5	TRBV12-5	ASGFGRRLGVAQY
TRBJ2-1	TRBV3-1/TRBV3-2	ASSDLRVTGEDNEQF
TRBJ1-5	TRBV7-9	ASSARDGQPQH
TRBJ1-6	TRBV7-2	ASSSEPRGRNSPLH
TRBJ1-5	TRBV28	ASSSRVENQPQH
TRBJ2-7	TRBV3-1/TRBV3-2	ASSQDSGYEQY
TRBJ2-5	TRBV28	ASSPAGTGVETQY
TRBJ2-1	TRBV3-1/TRBV3-2	ASSPARGGEQF
TRBJ1-3	TRBV12-3/TRBV12-4	ASRRDRGHTIY
TRBJ2-4	TRBV7-2	ASSLPFRGDENIQY
TRBJ2-1	TRBV15	ATSRDQLAETSSYNEQF
TRBJ2-1	TRBV5-1	ASSLFPTSGSHNEQF
TRBJ2-7	TRBV10-1	ASSESSGKPYEQY
TRBJ2-1	TRBV28	ASSQFSGTSGTSASNEQF
TRBJ1-4	TRBV29-1	SGRTGRTLNEKLF
TRBJ1-1	TRBV19	ASSIARSEAF
TRBJ1-2	TRBV7-9	ASSPGRTPYGYT
TRBJ2-1	TRBV7-2	ASILGGLPHYSNEQF
TRBJ2-1	TRBV2	ASSVIDEQF
TRBJ2-7	TRBV28	ASSFGREGLVIYEQY
TRBJ1-4	TRBV12-3/TRBV12-4	ASRRGYNEKLF
TRBJ1-3	TRBV15	ATSRDLSVSGNTIY
TRBJ2-7	TRBV4-3	ASSQDWGTGGANAYEQY
TRBJ1-1	TRBV15	ATSTPKGTGGADTEAF
TRBJ2-7	TRBV19	ASSPTGIVSYEQY
TRBJ1-5	TRBV3-1/TRBV3-2	ASSQGRGANQPQH
TRBJ1-2	TRBV19	ASRNRGDYGYT